The clone carrying this TCR beta chain has a handful of counts. A second about 6 to 12 cycle PCR used barcoded and J-beta primers. From the 5' RACE reads, TCRdb called clonotypes with MiXCR, one entry per CDR3 protein. The sample includes about 1.6 million distinct CDR3 sequences, about 35% of them seen just once. This record comes from a study of blood T cells in healthy people across ages. The CDR3 runs 12 residues. V was shortened by 7 bases and J by 6 bases, with 10 bases between the two germline ends. V and J are TRBV12-3 or TRBV12-4 and TRBJ2-1; possibly TRBD2 for D (6 bases). This TCR was recovered from a woman in her twenties or thirties in good health. The sample taken for sequencing was blood. The CDR3, as DNA: TGTGCCAGCACCTTGGGGGGCAATGAGCAGTTCTTC. It specifies CASTLGGNEQFF.